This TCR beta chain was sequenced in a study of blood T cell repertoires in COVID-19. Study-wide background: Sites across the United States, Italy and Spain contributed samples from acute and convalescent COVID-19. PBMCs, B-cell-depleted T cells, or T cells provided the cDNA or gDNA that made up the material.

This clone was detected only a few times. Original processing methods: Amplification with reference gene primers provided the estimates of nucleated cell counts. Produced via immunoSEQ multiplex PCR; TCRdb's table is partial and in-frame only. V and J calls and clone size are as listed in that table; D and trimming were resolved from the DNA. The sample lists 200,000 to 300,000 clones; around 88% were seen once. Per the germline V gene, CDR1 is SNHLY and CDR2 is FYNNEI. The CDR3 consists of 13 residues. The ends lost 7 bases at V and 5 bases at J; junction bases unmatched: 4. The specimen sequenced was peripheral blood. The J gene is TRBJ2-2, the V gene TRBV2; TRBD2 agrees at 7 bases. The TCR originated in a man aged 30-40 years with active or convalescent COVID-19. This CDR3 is CASKGGETGELFF. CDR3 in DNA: TGTGCCAGCAAGGGAGGGGAGACCGGGGAGCTGTTTTTT.